The clone carrying this T cell receptor (beta chain) was seen a single time. Germline CDR1 is DFQATT and CDR2 is SNEGSKA (reference sequence). V lost 7 bases to trimming and J lost 5 bases, with 8 bases between them. The CDR3 sequence is 10 residues long. These data are taken from a study of blood T cell repertoires in COVID-19. Profiled with immunoSEQ multiplex PCR; TCRdb holds only in-frame clones, not every one. The sample carries 68,000 or so clones, 70% to 90% recorded once. Sequences were obtained from peripheral blood. The clonotype was recovered from a woman in her 50s with COVID-19, enrolled during active disease. J is TRBJ2-5 and V is TRBV20-1; unclear D gene. The CDR3 coding sequence is TGCAGTGTTGAGTGGGAGACCCAGTACTTC. Its protein is CSVEWETQYF.